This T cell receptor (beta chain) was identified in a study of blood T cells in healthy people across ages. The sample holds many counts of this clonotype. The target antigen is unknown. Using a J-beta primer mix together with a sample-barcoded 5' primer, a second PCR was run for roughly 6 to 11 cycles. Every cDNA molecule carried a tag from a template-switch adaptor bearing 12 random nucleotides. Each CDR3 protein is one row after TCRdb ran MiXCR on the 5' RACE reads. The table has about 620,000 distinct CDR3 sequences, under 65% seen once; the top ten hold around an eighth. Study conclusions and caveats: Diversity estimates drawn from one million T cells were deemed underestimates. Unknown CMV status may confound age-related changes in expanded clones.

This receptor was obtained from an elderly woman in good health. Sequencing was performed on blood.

CDR3: CASTLSGVYNEQFF. CDR3 bases: TGTGCCAGCACCTTAAGCGGGGTGTACAATGAGCAGTTCTTC. The chain carries TRBV5-6 and TRBJ2-1, with 7 bases matching TRBD2. Germline V gene data show CDR1 as SGHDT and CDR2 as YYEEEE. CDR3 length: 14 amino acids. The V segment lost 6 bases and the J segment 4 bases; nucleotides outside the gene matches: 7.